This TCR beta chain was captured in a study of cytomegalovirus exposure and HLA in healthy donors. The study, taken as a whole, reports: Among donors in an Asian-associated ancestry cluster, a later analysis reportedly found fewer N-insertions than the approximately 700-donor mean. In a later analysis, TCR beta V- and J-gene trimming was associated with a missense DCLRE1C variant. Cytomegalovirus status was reportedly diagnosed by the classifier with high sensitivity and specificity.

PCR amplification relied on 60 Vbeta primers (plus 13 Jbeta primers). TCRdb's copy holds only in-frame clones and misses some; the assay was immunoSEQ multiplex PCR. This sample has 90,000 to 100,000 clones, with approximately 76% found just once. As to this clone: Its cognate antigen is unknown.

The CDR3 has 15 amino acids. Looked up from germline, CDR1 is SGHNT and CDR2 is YYREEE (reference sequence). The V gene end was trimmed by 3 bases and the J gene end by 5 bases; junction bases not matched to a gene: 7. What was sequenced was PBMCs. The sequence was obtained from a woman in her fifties or sixties in good health and CMV-seropositive. The V call is TRBV5-4, the J call TRBJ2-7; 11 nucleotides match TRBD2. The CDR3 here is CASSSVAGGQDEQYF. CDR3 bases: TGTGCCAGCAGCTCCGTAGCGGGAGGGCAGGACGAGCAGTACTTC.